The next 30 T cell receptor beta chains were all read from a single sample in a study of shared clonotypes between healthy human individuals. Sequencing was performed with immunoSEQ multiplex PCR; in TCRdb, only in-frame clones are kept and a portion is missing. Counted here are over a million clones, roughly 95% occurring once; the ten biggest clones make up roughly 1.2%. The material sequenced was naive CD4+ T cells sorted from blood. Sample subset: CD45RA+ positively selected. Every receptor here comes from a man younger than 45 in good health.

Comment on this clone: This same CDR3 is encoded by further DNA sequences in the sample. V gene TRBV7-9 combines with J gene TRBJ2-3, with unresolved D. The CDR3 consists of 14 residues. The V end lost 2 bases, the J end lost 3 bases, and 9 bases lay between the germline ends. The germline gives CDR1 SEHNR, CDR2 FQNEAQ (reference sequence). CDR3 bases: TGTGCCAGCAGCTTACGCGACGGTACAGATACGCAGTATTTT. The encoded protein is CASSLRDGTDTQYF.

This chain uses TRBV7-9 with TRBJ1-2, with D perhaps TRBD1 (5 bases). Trimming removed 5 bases from V and 4 bases from J, with 14 bases in between. CDR3 length equals 14 residues. The V gene's germline CDR1 is SEHNR and CDR2 FQNEAQ (reference sequence). The CDR3 DNA follows: TGTGCCAGCAGCCCCCCCGGGGGGAGCTATGGCTACACCTTC. Its protein product is CASSPPGGSYGYTF.

This clone was picked up a small number of times. Other DNA sequences in this sample translate to the same CDR3. The CDR3 loop reads CASSYSRVAGDTQYF. For the CDR3, the DNA is TGTGCCAGCAGTTACTCGAGGGTAGCTGGAGATACGCAGTATTTT. V is TRBV6-5 and J is TRBJ2-3, with D maybe TRBD2 (5 bases). The CDR3 consists of 15 residues. Germline CDR1 reads MNHEY; CDR2 reads SVGAGI. V lost 0 bases and J lost 5, with 12 bases in between.

The chain has TRBV7-2 and TRBJ2-7; D call uncertain. The CDR3 has 13 amino acids. Trimming stripped 5 bases from V and 1 base from J, with 9 bases between. CDR1 SGHTA and CDR2 FQGNSA come from the germline V gene. CDR3 in amino acids: CASSTPWSYEQYF. CDR3 bases: TGTGCCAGCAGCACCCCCTGGTCCTACGAGCAGTACTTC.

The chain couples TRBV6-1 to TRBJ2-1; 7 nucleotides align to TRBD2. This CDR3 has 17 amino acids. From germline, CDR1 is MNHNS and CDR2 SASEGT. V was clipped by 4 bases and J by 1 base; unmatched bases: 10. The CDR3 spells CASSGPLLALSYNEQFF. The CDR3 nucleotides read TGTGCCAGCAGTGGACCGCTACTAGCGCTATCCTACAATGAGCAGTTCTTC.

As regards this clone: The sample holds other DNA sequences that translate to the same CDR3. The chain joins TRBV18 to TRBJ2-7; D ambiguous. The CDR3 spans 15 residues. V shed 0 bases and J shed 0 bases, with 9 bases lying between them. In germline, CDR1 is KGHSH, CDR2 LQKENI. CDR3 in DNA: TGTGCCAGCTCACCACCGGGCGGAAGCTCCTACGAGCAGTACTTC. It codes for CASSPPGGSSYEQYF.

The chain employs TRBV9 and TRBJ2-3; TRBD2 aligns across 7 bases. CDR3 length: 18 residues. V shed 4 bases and J 0 bases; nucleotides not matched to a gene: 14. CDR1 is SGDLS, CDR2 YYNGEE, per germline. As DNA, the CDR3 is TGTGCCAGCAGCCCTACTAGCGCAGCGTTCGATAGCACAGATACGCAGTATTTT. Residues: CASSPTSAAFDSTDTQYF.

The genes are TRBV5-4 and TRBJ2-7; 12 positions match TRBD2. The V and J ends lost 0 bases and 6 bases, in that order; junction bases with no gene match: 7. Germline values: CDR1 SGHNT, CDR2 YYREEE (reference sequence). The CDR3 spans 16 residues. This chain's CDR3 is CASSLGLAGAPSEQYF. The CDR3 DNA sequence: TGTGCCAGCAGCTTGGGACTAGCGGGAGCCCCGAGCGAGCAGTACTTC.

The CDR3 is CASSQDWGVGGSNTEAFF. The CDR3 DNA sequence: TGCGCCAGCAGCCAAGATTGGGGGGTAGGCGGATCGAACACTGAAGCTTTCTTT. This chain links TRBV4-1 with TRBJ1-1; a weak D match, TRBD1 (5 bases). The germline V gene encodes CDR1 MGHRA and CDR2 YSYEKL. This CDR3 region has 18 residues. Trimming stripped 0 bases from V and 1 base from J, with 18 bases between.

This clone was seen a few times. V gene TRBV28 combines with J gene TRBJ2-7; perhaps TRBD2 as D (6 bases). CDR1 and CDR2 (germline): MDHEN, SYDVKM. Deletions cut 6 bases from V and 3 bases from J, with 9 bases between. There are 12 residues in the CDR3. CDR3 bases: TGTGCCAGCAGGGGAGGACGCTACGAGCAGTACTTC. It translates to CASRGGRYEQYF.

The V and J genes are TRBV9 and TRBJ2-2, with TRBD2 matching over 8 bases. CDR1 and CDR2 from the germline V gene are SGDLS and YYNGEE. The CDR3 covers 16 residues. With 0 bases clipped from V and 4 bases from J, the junction kept 5 bases outside the gene matches. The CDR3 bases are TGTGCCAGCAGCGTAGAGCCCGCGGGGGGCACCGGGGAGCTGTTTTTT. It encodes CASSVEPAGGTGELFF.

The chain links TRBV15 to TRBJ2-7; 7 positions match TRBD2. This CDR3 comprises 16 residues. In germline, CDR1 is LNHNV, CDR2 YYDKDF (reference sequence). The V segment lost 1 base and the J segment 5 bases; nucleotides outside the gene matches: 11. Here the CDR3 DNA reads TGTGCCACCAGCAGAGGGGGTTTGGGAGGGCGAAACGAGCAGTACTTC. Translation: CATSRGGLGGRNEQYF.

A remark on this clone: Other DNA sequences in this specimen translate into the identical CDR3. V gene TRBV7-2 combines with J gene TRBJ2-1; D is unresolved. V was pared by 5 bases and J by 7 bases, with 9 bases between. The CDR3 covers 12 residues. Germline lookup yields CDR1 SGHTA and CDR2 FQGNSA. This chain's CDR3 is CASSLVRNEQFF. CDR3 sequence (DNA): TGTGCCAGCAGCCTAGTTCGGAATGAGCAGTTCTTC.

This clone was seen once. The chain joins TRBV18 to TRBJ2-3, with 11 bases that match TRBD2. Per the germline V gene, CDR1 is KGHSH and CDR2 is LQKENI. This CDR3 is built from 16 residues. Unmatched junction bases numbered 4, after V lost 3 bases and J lost 2 bases. The CDR3, as DNA: TGTGCCAGCTCACCGATAGCGGGAGGGTTCACAGATACGCAGTATTTT. Translated: CASSPIAGGFTDTQYF.

The V and J genes are TRBV7-2 and TRBJ2-7; 10 nucleotides align to TRBD2. Germline V gene lookup returns CDR1 SGHTA and CDR2 FQGNSA. V was pared by 2 bases and J by 5 bases, with 6 bases of the junction left unmatched. The CDR3 is made up of 15 amino acids. DNA of the CDR3: TGTGCCAGCAGCTTACGGAGCGGGAGGGACCACGAGCAGTACTTC. Protein: CASSLRSGRDHEQYF.

DNA of the CDR3: TGTGCCAGCAGTTACGGGGTCATGTACGAGCAGTACTTC. The encoded protein is CASSYGVMYEQYF. The chain carries TRBV6-5 and TRBJ2-7; no definite D call. Trimming pared 2 bases from V and 4 bases from J, leaving 9 bases between. Germline loops: CDR1 MNHEY, CDR2 SVGAGI. The CDR3 covers 13 residues.

The chain recombines TRBV6-5 with TRBJ2-5; TRBD2 matches at 8 bases. CDR1 is MNHEY, CDR2 SVGAGI, per germline. Trimming took 6 bases from V and 7 from J; bases not matched to a gene: 7. The CDR3 length is 13 residues. CDR3 DNA: TGTGCCAGCAGAGCCGGGGGGGGAGGGACCCAGTACTTC. Translating it yields CASRAGGGGTQYF.

V and J are TRBV18 and TRBJ1-2; D is undetermined. The CDR3 is 16 residues long. Between the trimmed V and J ends, which lost 6 bases and 6 bases, there was a span of 23 bases. CDR1 is KGHSH, CDR2 LQKENI, per germline. The CDR3 reads CASSQLEQLVYHGYTF. The CDR3 DNA is TGTGCCAGCTCCCAACTAGAACAGCTGGTATACCATGGCTACACCTTC.

This clone was seen only once. The chain recombines TRBV11-1 with TRBJ2-3; D unclear. The CDR3 contains 14 residues. V lost 3 bases and J lost 3, with 10 bases in between. Per germline, CDR1 SGHAT and CDR2 FQDESV (reference sequence). The CDR3 loop is CASSLLPSTDTQYF. In nucleotides, the CDR3 is TGTGCCAGCAGCTTGCTTCCTTCGACAGATACGCAGTATTTT.

This chain joins TRBV27 and TRBJ2-3, with TRBD2 identical over 9 bases. CDR1 MNHEY and CDR2 SMNVEV come from the germline V gene (reference sequence). This CDR3 has 13 amino acids. The CDR3: CAVAGVTTDTQYF. Here the CDR3 DNA reads TGTGCAGTAGCGGGAGTTACCACAGATACGCAGTATTTT.

The rearrangement uses TRBV19 and TRBJ2-2, with 10 bases matching TRBD1. CDR3 length equals 16 residues. In germline, CDR1 is LNHDA, CDR2 SQIVND (reference sequence). V trimming: 0 bases; J trimming: 5 bases; junction bases outside the gene matches: 3. The CDR3, as DNA: TGTGCCAGTAGTATAGACGGGACAGGGGTGACCGGGGAGCTGTTTTTT. Protein sequence: CASSIDGTGVTGELFF.

The chain is built from TRBV5-1 and TRBJ2-6; D is unresolved. The CDR3 has 16 amino acids. The germline CDR1 and CDR2 sequences are SGHRS and YFSETQ. V dropped 3 bases and J dropped 2 bases, with 12 bases sitting between them. This CDR3 is CASSSIPVPGANVLTF. The CDR3 DNA reads as TGCGCCAGCAGCTCGATCCCCGTCCCTGGGGCCAACGTCCTGACTTTC.

V gene TRBV11-2 combines with J gene TRBJ1-1; no clear D gene. Germline lookup yields CDR1 SGHAT and CDR2 FQNNGV. V was cut by 5 bases and J by 1 base, with 14 bases left in between. The length of the CDR3 is 15 residues. CDR3 protein: CASSPVFLGNTEAFF. In DNA form, the CDR3 reads TGTGCCAGCAGCCCCGTATTCCTTGGGAACACTGAAGCTTTCTTT. The variable domain in full, with the rest retrieved from reference TRBV11-2 and TRBJ1-1, is EAGVAQSPRYKIIEKRQSVAFWCNPISGHATLYWYQQILGQGPKLLIQFQNNGVVDDSQLPKDRFSAERLKGVDSTLKIQPAKLEDSAVYLCASSPVFLGNTEAFFGQGTRLTVV.

This chain uses TRBV30 with TRBJ2-5; D possibly corresponds to TRBD2 (5 bases). V gave up 3 bases and J gave up 5 bases, with 10 bases separating them. CDR1 and CDR2 (germline): GTSNPN, SVGIG (reference sequence). CDR3 length equals 12 residues. CDR3 loop: CAWSPGFETQYF. The CDR3 coding sequence is TGTGCCTGGAGCCCGGGATTTGAGACCCAGTACTTC.

This clone came up once. This rearrangement joins TRBV7-3 to TRBJ2-7; TRBD2 agrees at 7 bases. V lost 2 bases, J lost 2 bases, and 3 bases stayed unmatched. Germline CDR1 and CDR2: SGHTA and FQGTGA. The CDR3 covers 14 residues. CDR3 DNA: TGTGCCAGCAGCTTATACCGGGGGGCCTACGAGCAGTACTTC. Residues: CASSLYRGAYEQYF.

Points on this clone: The sample holds other DNA sequences that translate to the same CDR3. V is TRBV19 and J is TRBJ2-1, with D possibly being TRBD2 (6 bases). V lost 3 bases to trimming and J lost 3 bases, with 6 bases between them. The length of the CDR3 is 13 residues. Germline V lookup: CDR1 LNHDA, CDR2 SQIVND (reference sequence). CDR3 nucleotide sequence: TGTGCCAGTAGTATGGGACTCTACAATGAGCAGTTCTTC. The encoded protein is CASSMGLYNEQFF.

The genes are TRBV25-1 and TRBJ2-1; 8 bases are a match to TRBD1. There are 15 residues in the CDR3. Germline values: CDR1 MGHDK, CDR2 SYGVNS. V dropped 8 bases and J dropped 3; count of bases not matched to a gene: 9. The CDR3 DNA reads TGTGCCAGCTGCGATGCGACAGGGGACTACAATGAGCAGTTCTTC. The encoded protein is CASCDATGDYNEQFF.

CDR3 region: CASRRLGASTGELFF. CDR3 bases: TGTGCCAGCAGGCGCCTCGGGGCAAGCACCGGGGAGCTGTTTTTT. The chain employs TRBV6-5 and TRBJ2-2; D possibly uses TRBD1 or TRBD2 (5 bases each). The V gene's germline CDR1 is MNHEY and CDR2 SVGAGI. The CDR3 totals 15 residues. Trimming took off 6 bases at V and 4 bases at J, with 15 bases between the two ends.

With regard to this clone: Other DNA variants within this sample encode the same CDR3. The chain employs TRBV18 and TRBJ2-7; D might be TRBD2 (5 bases). The CDR3 runs to 13 residues. Per germline, CDR1 KGHSH and CDR2 LQKENI. Trimming pared 3 bases from V and 0 bases from J, leaving 6 bases between. The CDR3 DNA reads TGTGCCAGCTCACCCCGGGGCTCCTACGAGCAGTACTTC. It encodes CASSPRGSYEQYF.

The V and J genes are TRBV5-4 and TRBJ2-7, with 13 positions matching TRBD2. The germline CDR1 and CDR2 sequences are SGHNT and YYREEE (reference sequence). Trimming cost V 2 bases and J 3 bases; bases outside gene matches: 5. CDR3 length: 16 amino acids. The CDR3 loop is CASSFTSGRAHYEQYF. DNA of the CDR3: TGTGCCAGCAGCTTTACTAGCGGGAGGGCACACTACGAGCAGTACTTC.